The rows below give T cell receptor beta chains drawn from one sample of a study of cytomegalovirus exposure and HLA in healthy donors. TCRdb's copy holds only in-frame clones and misses some; the assay was immunoSEQ multiplex PCR. The table includes 95,000 to 150,000 clones, approximately 72% detected once. The specimen was PBMCs. Source of these receptors: a man between 18 and 35 years old in good health and CMV-seronegative. CDR3s leave out the opening cysteine and the closing phenylalanine or tryptophan. D genes are given only for firm matches.

>NA|TRBV5-1|TRBJ1-2|11
ASSLSGGAGYT
>TRBD2|TRBV7-8|TRBJ2-1|13
ASSPREGLVYEQF
>TRBD1|TRBV27|TRBJ1-1|12
ASSKMTGIPEAF
>NA|TRBV9|TRBJ2-3|14
ASSGKTSGRTDTQY
>NA|TRBV18|TRBJ1-4|13
ASSPGMSTNEKLF
>TRBD2|TRBV5-1|TRBJ2-2|12
ASATSGVTGELF
>NA|TRBV11-2|TRBJ2-7|12
ASSLEPIFYEQY
>NA|TRBV4-2|TRBJ1-2|14
ASSQLSRAENYGYT
>TRBD1|TRBV27|TRBJ2-7|12
ASRRQGVVYEQY
>TRBD2|TRBV6-1|TRBJ2-1|14
ASSEAVAGVYNEQF
>TRBD1|TRBV6-6|TRBJ1-1|12
ASSSLTGITEAF
>NA|TRBV6-1|TRBJ1-1|10
ASRQSNTEAF
>TRBD2|TRBV7-9|TRBJ2-1|12
ASMGLAGFNEQF
>TRBD2|TRBV4-2|TRBJ2-3|15
ASSQGGGGASTDTQY
>TRBD2|TRBV7-2|TRBJ2-5|12
ASSGTRRRETQY
>NA|TRBV30|NA|12
AWGRGGNTGELF
>TRBD1|TRBV28|TRBJ1-5|13
TSSSLTGGNQPQH
>TRBD1|TRBV5-4|TRBJ2-2|15
ASSLGHRGQGTGELF
>NA|TRBV7-9|TRBJ1-2|11
ASTRAGTGGYT